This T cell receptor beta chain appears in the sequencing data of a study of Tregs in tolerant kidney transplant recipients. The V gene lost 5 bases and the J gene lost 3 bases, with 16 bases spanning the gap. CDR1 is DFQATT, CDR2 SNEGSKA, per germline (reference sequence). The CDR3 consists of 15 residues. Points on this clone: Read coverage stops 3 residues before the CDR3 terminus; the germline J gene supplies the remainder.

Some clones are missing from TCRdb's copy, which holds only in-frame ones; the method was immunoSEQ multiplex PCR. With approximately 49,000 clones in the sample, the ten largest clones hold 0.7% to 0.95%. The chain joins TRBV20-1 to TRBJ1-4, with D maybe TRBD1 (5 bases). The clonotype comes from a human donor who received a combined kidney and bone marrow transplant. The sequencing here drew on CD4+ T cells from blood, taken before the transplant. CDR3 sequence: CSAWDSSGPNEKLFF. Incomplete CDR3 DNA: TGCAGTGCTTGGGACTCCTCCGGCCCTAATGAAAAA.